The next 27 T cell receptor beta chains were all read from a single sample in a study of T cells in Graves' hyperthyroidism and ophthalmopathy (dated by TCRdb to the late 2010s). The library came from multiplex PCR. Sequencing used an Illumina HiSeq 2000. Amplification of TCR beta CDR3 regions was carried out from RNA transcripts. The TCR CDR3 was subjected to a first round of RT-PCR using the HTBI primer set and the Qiagen OneStep RT-PCR kit. TCRdb passed the public sequencing reads through fastp at Q25 and MiXCR, retaining productive beta sequences. Every distinct CDR3 protein forms one entry, paired with its most common genes and DNA. The sample profile shows nearly 600,000 distinct CDR3 sequences; around 13% of them were found once. The top ten constitute more than 5% of the sample. Sequenced: blood. All receptors derive from a woman in her 30s with Graves' hyperthyroidism that later progressed to Graves' ophthalmopathy.

The chain recombines TRBV9 with TRBJ2-7; 7 bases fit TRBD2. Germline CDR1 SGDLS, CDR2 YYNGEE. This CDR3 has 13 amino acids. V gave up 3 bases and J gave up 6 bases; unmatched junction bases: 6. The CDR3 here is CASSAGSGAEQYF. For the CDR3, the DNA is TGTGCCAGCAGCGCGGGGAGCGGGGCCGAGCAGTACTTC. Using reference TRBV9 and TRBJ2-7 for the parts outside the CDR3, the full variable domain is DSGVTQTPKHLITATGQRVTLRCSPRSGDLSVYWYQQSLDQGLQFLIQYYNGEERAKGNILERFSAQQFPDLHSELNLSSLELGDSALYFCASSAGSGAEQYFGPGTRLTVT.

A remark on this clonotype: The germline gene is not matched at one end of the junction; a read error may be the cause. The rearrangement uses TRBV4-3 and TRBJ1-5, with D tentatively TRBD1 (5 bases). The germline V gene has CDR1 LGHNA and CDR2 YSLEER. This CDR3 has 15 amino acids. The CDR3 here is CASSQDLTGNQPQHF. The CDR3 DNA is TGTGCCAGCAGCCAAGATTTGACAGGCAATCAGCCCCAGCATTTT.

This clonotype was counted many times. The chain couples TRBV2 to TRBJ1-5; no reliable D call. Germline values: CDR1 SNHLY, CDR2 FYNNEI. The CDR3 extends over 15 amino acids. V dropped 4 bases and J dropped 5 bases, with 15 bases sitting between them. The chain's CDR3 is CASSVNLPGDQPQHF. CDR3 in DNA: TGTGCCAGCAGTGTGAACTTACCTGGGGATCAGCCCCAGCATTTT.

In this sample, this clonotype turned up many times. V and J are TRBV15 and TRBJ1-4; no reliable D call. Trimming left V 0 bases short and J 0 bases short, with 11 bases between. The length of the CDR3 is 17 residues. Germline loops: CDR1 LNHNV, CDR2 YYDKDF (reference sequence). CDR3: CATSRDVGSATNEKLFF. The DNA for the CDR3 is TGTGCCACCAGCAGAGATGTAGGATCTGCAACTAATGAAAAACTGTTTTTT.

V gene TRBV20-1 combines with J gene TRBJ2-5; 13 nucleotides match TRBD2. J was trimmed by 5 bases and V by 8 bases; bases with no gene match: 8. CDR3 size: 14 residues. Germline lookup yields CDR1 DFQATT and CDR2 SNEGSKA (reference sequence). This CDR3 reads CSSRTSGSTETQYF. The CDR3 region has the DNA TGCAGTTCACGGACTAGCGGGAGTACGGAGACCCAGTACTTC.

This clonotype was observed a few times. V and J are TRBV6-2 or TRBV6-3 and TRBJ1-5; D gene uncertain. V shed 4 bases and J shed 6 bases, with 10 bases lying between them. Germline V lookup: CDR1 MNHEY, CDR2 SVGEGT. This CDR3 region has 13 residues. The CDR3: CASSSLVLQPQHF. CDR3 in DNA: TGTGCCAGCAGTTCATTGGTCCTTCAGCCCCAGCATTTT.

CDR3 DNA: TGTGCCAGCAGAGGGGAGGGTCTCACTGAAGCTTTCTTT. It translates to CASRGEGLTEAFF. V and J are TRBV6-1 and TRBJ1-1; possibly TRBD1 for D (5 bases). The CDR3 length is 13 residues. CDR1 is MNHNS, CDR2 SASEGT, per germline. Between the trimmed V and J ends, which lost 6 bases and 4 bases, there was a span of 12 bases.

The table lists this clonotype with many counts. This chain uses TRBV24-1 with TRBJ1-5, with D maybe TRBD1 (6 bases). Trimming stripped 5 bases from V and 4 bases from J, with 11 bases between. CDR1 and CDR2 (germline): KGHDR, SFDVKD. The CDR3 totals 14 residues. CDR3 sequence reads: CATSGDNRNQPQHF. DNA for the CDR3: TGTGCCACCAGTGGGGACAATCGGAATCAGCCCCAGCATTTT.

This clonotype was counted a few times. This rearrangement joins TRBV6-1 to TRBJ2-1; 10 bases map to TRBD2. The junction had 21 bases not matched to a gene; V was cut back by 2 bases and J by 8 bases. This CDR3 spans 20 amino acids. Germline V CDR1 and CDR2: MNHNS, SASEGT. CDR3 residues: CASSENTLALAGVVNDEQFF. The CDR3 nucleotides are TGTGCCAGCAGTGAAAATACCTTGGCCCTAGCGGGAGTTGTAAACGATGAGCAGTTCTTC.

This clonotype was picked up many times. The CDR3 protein is CSASRGPENSPLHF. CDR3 nucleotides: TGCAGTGCTAGCAGGGGGCCTGAGAATTCACCCCTCCACTTT. The chain uses TRBV20-1 and TRBJ1-6, with 8 bases fitting TRBD1. CDR1 DFQATT and CDR2 SNEGSKA come from the germline V gene (reference sequence). The V and J ends lost 3 bases and 7 bases, in that order; junction bases with no gene match: 5. The CDR3 covers 14 residues.

This sequence joins TRBV25-1 and TRBJ1-2; D perhaps matches TRBD1 (6 bases). CDR3 length: 14 amino acids. Germline V lookup: CDR1 MGHDK, CDR2 SYGVNS. Trimming took 4 bases from V and 4 from J, leaving 13 bases between them. CDR3 coding DNA: TGTGCCAGCAGTGGTCCAGGGGTTATCTATGGCTACACCTTC. Its protein is CASSGPGVIYGYTF.

This clonotype was seen repeatedly, ten times or more. This chain uses TRBV7-9 with TRBJ1-4; a possible D gene is TRBD1 (5 bases). The germline V gene encodes CDR1 SEHNR and CDR2 FQNEAQ (reference sequence). V gave up 1 base and J gave up 5 bases, with 23 bases separating them. This CDR3 spans 19 amino acids. The CDR3 reads CASSLGRLGQAANNEKLFF. CDR3 nucleotide sequence: TGTGCCAGCAGCTTAGGACGGTTGGGGCAGGCGGCTAACAATGAAAAACTGTTTTTT.

This clonotype was counted only a few times. A much larger clone sits a single nucleotide away, making a read error possible. The chain combines TRBV7-2 with TRBJ1-5; no clear D gene. Germline-derived CDR1 and CDR2 are SGHTA and FQGNSA. The CDR3 totals 15 residues. Written as DNA, the CDR3 is TGTGTCAGCAGCCCCAGTCATGGAAGCAATCAGCCCCAGCATTTT. Translated: CVSSPSHGSNQPQHF.

This clonotype was recorded many times. The V and J genes are TRBV29-1 and TRBJ1-1; TRBD1 might be the D (5 bases). V gave up 3 bases and J gave up 10 bases, with 12 bases separating them. In germline, CDR1 is SQVTM, CDR2 ANQGSEA. The CDR3 runs to 11 residues. The CDR3 bases are TGCAGCGTTGAGCGACAAACAGGAGCTTTCTTT. It encodes CSVERQTGAFF.

This clonotype was seen many times. The chain employs TRBV6-4 and TRBJ1-2; D is unresolved. Germline V lookup: CDR1 MRHNA, CDR2 SNTAGT. The V end was cut by 5 bases, the J end by 3 bases, with 10 bases between. This CDR3 region has 13 residues. As DNA, the CDR3 is TGTGCCAGCAGTTCGTGGGGTGACTATGGCTACACCTTC. Encoded protein: CASSSWGDYGYTF.

This clonotype was recorded many times. The rearrangement joins TRBV12-3 or TRBV12-4 to TRBJ1-2, with 9 bases fitting TRBD1. V was clipped by 5 bases and J by 7 bases; unmatched bases: 5. The CDR3 spans 13 residues. CDR3 protein: CASSPDRGRGYTF. CDR3 DNA sequence: TGTGCCAGCAGTCCGGACAGGGGCCGTGGCTACACCTTC.

V usage is TRBV14 and J usage is TRBJ1-3; D is undetermined. This CDR3 contains 15 residues. CDR1 and CDR2 (germline): SGHDN, FVKESK. V was trimmed by 6 bases and J by 0 bases, leaving 12 bases between them. CDR3 coding DNA: TGTGCCAGCAGTCCTACACCGTCCTCTGGAAACACCATATATTTT. It is translated as CASSPTPSSGNTIYF.

This clonotype was counted many times. The CDR3 coding sequence is TGTGCCAGCAGCCAAACTGGACAGGGGCTGGGGGAGCAGTTCTTC. Its translation: CASSQTGQGLGEQFF. V and J are TRBV7-2 and TRBJ2-1, with 9 bases matching TRBD1. The V segment lost 5 bases and the J segment 10 bases; nucleotides outside the gene matches: 12. The germline CDR1 and CDR2 sequences are SGHTA and FQGNSA. The CDR3 sequence is 15 residues long.

This clonotype was seen many times. The chain carries TRBV11-2 and TRBJ2-3; no definite D call. CDR3 length equals 15 residues. Deletions cut 2 bases from V and 0 bases from J, with 9 bases between. CDR1 and CDR2 from the germline V gene are SGHAT and FQNNGV. The CDR3 spells CASSLLGQSTDTQYF. CDR3 coding DNA: TGTGCCAGCAGCTTACTGGGTCAGAGCACAGATACGCAGTATTTT.

The chain recombines TRBV5-5 with TRBJ2-1, with TRBD2 as a possible D gene (5 bases). The CDR3 has 15 amino acids. Germline lookup yields CDR1 SGHKS and CDR2 YYEKEE (reference sequence). V shed 3 bases and J shed 5 bases, with 15 bases lying between them. The CDR3 DNA sequence: TGTGCCAGCAGCTACCGGGGTGACCGCCACAATGAGCAGTTCTTC. This codes for CASSYRGDRHNEQFF.

In this sample, this clonotype turned up many times. This chain joins TRBV2 and TRBJ2-7; 11 bases are a match to TRBD2. The CDR3 has 13 residues. Germline V lookup: CDR1 SNHLY, CDR2 FYNNEI. With V trimmed by 4 bases and J by 6 bases, 2 bases remained unmatched. The CDR3 DNA follows: TGTGCCAGCAGTGTAACTAGCGGGAGCGAGCAGTACTTC. Amino acids: CASSVTSGSEQYF.

This clonotype showed up just a few times. CDR3 nucleotides: TGTGCCAGCAGCTTAGGGCCTAGCGGGCAAGAGACCCAGTACTTC. Translated, it gives CASSLGPSGQETQYF. The rearrangement links TRBV7-9 to TRBJ2-5, with TRBD2 matching 8 bases. This CDR3 is 15 amino acids long. From germline, CDR1 is SEHNR and CDR2 FQNEAQ (reference sequence). The V and J ends lost 1 base and 2 bases, in that order; junction bases with no gene match: 3.

This clonotype was observed a handful of times. The chain combines TRBV5-5 with TRBJ2-7, with a tentative D call TRBD2 (6 bases). The CDR3 length is 15 residues. Germline CDR1 SGHKS, CDR2 YYEKEE (reference sequence). The V end was cut by 3 bases, the J end by 2 bases, with 15 bases between. CDR3 sequence (DNA): TGTGCCAGCAGCTATTTTCTAGCGCTGACCTACGAGCAGTACTTC. Translated, it gives CASSYFLALTYEQYF.

This clonotype was observed a handful of times. The rearrangement links TRBV7-9 to TRBJ2-1; tentative D call: TRBD1 (6 bases). The germline V gene encodes CDR1 SEHNR and CDR2 FQNEAQ (reference sequence). Trimming cost V 5 bases and J 1 base, with 12 bases left between them. The length of the CDR3 is 15 residues. CDR3 in DNA: TGTGCCAGCAGCGCGGACAGAAATTCCTACAATGAGCAGTTCTTC. It encodes CASSADRNSYNEQFF. Drawing the rest from reference TRBV7-9 and TRBJ2-1, the complete variable domain is DTGVSQNPRHKITKRGQNVTFRCDPISEHNRLYWYRQTLGQGPEFLTYFQNEAQLEKSRLLSDRFSAERPKGSFSTLEIQRTEQGDSAMYLCASSADRNSYNEQFFGPGTRLTVL.

This CDR3 is CASSPSSVQPQHF. The CDR3 nucleotides read TGTGCCAGCTCACCAAGTTCTGTTCAGCCCCAGCATTTT. This chain uses TRBV18 with TRBJ1-5, with unresolved D. Trimming removed 2 bases from V and 6 bases from J, with 8 bases in between. Germline V gene lookup returns CDR1 KGHSH and CDR2 LQKENI. The CDR3 runs 13 residues.

This clonotype has a count of ten or more. This chain uses TRBV24-1 with TRBJ2-5; D ambiguous. V lost 1 base and J lost 5, with 7 bases in between. Germline CDR1 is KGHDR and CDR2 is SFDVKD. CDR3 size: 13 residues. CDR3 protein: CATSDFLGETQYF. The CDR3 DNA sequence: TGTGCCACCAGTGATTTTTTAGGGGAGACCCAGTACTTC.

At least ten counts were recorded for this clonotype. The chain recombines TRBV2 with TRBJ2-1, with D perhaps TRBD2 (5 bases). The germline gives CDR1 SNHLY, CDR2 FYNNEI. The CDR3 runs to 14 residues. Trimming took 7 bases from V and 1 from J, leaving 11 bases between them. CDR3 sequence: CASKGGSSYNEQFF. The DNA for the CDR3 is TGTGCCAGCAAAGGCGGGTCTTCCTACAATGAGCAGTTCTTC.